This TCR beta chain was captured in a study of blood T cell repertoires in COVID-19. Germline values: CDR1 SGHAT, CDR2 FQNNGV. This CDR3 spans 15 amino acids. Trimming removed 3 bases at V and 5 bases at J, with 14 bases between. Some clones are missing from TCRdb's copy, which holds only in-frame ones; the method was immunoSEQ multiplex PCR. The sample lists 250,000 to 350,000 clones, about nine tenths seen once, with roughly 2.1% in the top ten. The gene calls are TRBV11-2 and TRBJ2-1, with a weak D call TRBD1 (5 bases). Sequences were obtained from peripheral blood. The TCR was taken from a man younger than 35 with active or convalescent COVID-19. The CDR3 nucleotides are TGTGCCAGCAGCTTGGGGCAGGGTGGGCACAATGAGCAGTTCTTC. It is translated as CASSLGQGGHNEQFF.